The 14 T cell receptor beta chains below were found in one sample sequenced in a study of patients and donors after allogeneic stem cell transplantation. From the RT-PCR reads, TCRdb called clonotypes with MiXCR, one entry per CDR3 protein. The sample has 410,000 or so distinct CDR3 sequences, approximately 16% seen once. Source material: blood, either unsorted or a sorted T cell fraction (not recorded which). All receptors derive from a human donor who was either an allogeneic HSCT recipient or a stem cell or donor lymphocyte infusion donor (not recorded which). It is not recorded whose cells these are; they may come from a transplant donor.

The chain has TRBV11-3 and TRBJ2-5, with D possibly matching TRBD1 (5 bases). V lost 5 bases and J 3 bases, leaving 16 bases between the germline ends. The CDR3 length is 15 residues. Germline CDR1 is SGHNT and CDR2 is YENEEA. The CDR3 protein is CASSRPTAFEETQYF. CDR3 nucleotides: TGTGCCAGCAGCCGACCGACAGCGTTCGAAGAGACCCAGTACTTC.

V gene TRBV9 combines with J gene TRBJ1-2; D unclear. The CDR3 contains 13 residues. Germline CDR1 and CDR2: SGDLS and YYNGEE. V was shortened by 4 bases and J by 5 bases, with 12 bases between the two germline ends. The DNA of the CDR3 is TGTGCCAGCAGCCCCAGCGGCGATTATGGCTACACCTTC. This encodes CASSPSGDYGYTF.

The chain links TRBV30 to TRBJ2-2; possibly TRBD2 for D (5 bases). Trimming stripped 1 base from V and 7 bases from J, with 19 bases between. This CDR3 comprises 16 residues. The germline V gene has CDR1 GTSNPN and CDR2 SVGIG (reference sequence). The CDR3 is CAWSGLPGSLSGELFF. In DNA form, the CDR3 reads TGTGCCTGGAGTGGTCTCCCGGGGTCCCTGAGCGGGGAGCTGTTTTTT.

The CDR3 here is CASSSSGTQETQYF. The CDR3 DNA is TGTGCCAGCAGCTCGAGCGGGACCCAAGAGACCCAGTACTTC. V is TRBV7-9 and J is TRBJ2-5, with 7 bases lining up with TRBD2. The CDR3 extends over 14 amino acids. Losses at the gene ends were 4 bases for V and 1 base for J; bases not matched to a gene: 3. Germline values: CDR1 SEHNR, CDR2 FQNEAQ (reference sequence).

This clonotype came up many times. The chain has TRBV29-1 and TRBJ2-7, with unresolved D. Germline lookup yields CDR1 SQVTM and CDR2 ANQGSEA. This CDR3 has 11 residues. Between the trimmed V and J ends, which lost 4 bases and 3 bases, there was a span of 7 bases. The CDR3 region is CSVGGGYEQYF. For the CDR3, the DNA is TGCAGCGTTGGAGGCGGCTACGAGCAGTACTTC.

This clonotype was recorded many times. This chain uses TRBV12-3 or TRBV12-4 with TRBJ2-7, with D perhaps matching TRBD1 (8 bases). CDR3 length equals 15 residues. Trimming pared 4 bases from V and 2 bases from J, leaving 15 bases between. CDR3 region: CASSSGQGGAYEQYF. CDR3 nucleotide sequence: TGTGCCAGCAGTTCCGGACAGGGAGGGGCCTACGAGCAGTACTTC.

A few counts support this clonotype. This sequence joins TRBV7-9 and TRBJ1-2, with D tentatively TRBD1 (5 bases). The germline gives CDR1 SEHNR, CDR2 FQNEAQ (reference sequence). The germline V and J ends were trimmed by 4 bases and 8 bases, with 14 bases remaining between them. This CDR3 has 13 amino acids. This CDR3 is CASSWTQGNGYTF. The DNA for the CDR3 is TGTGCCAGCAGCTGGACGCAGGGAAACGGCTACACCTTC.

V gene TRBV5-1 combines with J gene TRBJ2-7; 9 nucleotides match TRBD1. The V and J ends lost 0 bases and 5 bases, in that order; junction bases with no gene match: 6. Germline V gene lookup returns CDR1 SGHRS and CDR2 YFSETQ. The CDR3 consists of 15 residues. CDR3 in amino acids: CASSLGRTGVNEQYF. The DNA of the CDR3 is TGCGCCAGCAGCTTGGGGAGGACAGGGGTAAACGAGCAGTACTTC.

This chain links TRBV20-1 with TRBJ1-2; the D gene is possibly TRBD1 (6 bases). Germline V gene lookup returns CDR1 DFQATT and CDR2 SNEGSKA (reference sequence). Trimming took off 6 bases at V and 3 bases at J, with 14 bases between the two ends. This CDR3 has 13 amino acids. The CDR3 DNA follows: TGCAGTGCACAAACGAGGGGGGACTATGGCTACACCTTC. This translates into CSAQTRGDYGYTF.

The rearrangement joins TRBV30 to TRBJ1-2; TRBD1 agrees at 7 bases. V lost 4 bases and J lost 4; bases outside the gene matches: 3. Germline CDR1 GTSNPN, CDR2 SVGIG (reference sequence). This CDR3 has 12 residues. CDR3 DNA: TGTGCCTGGAATCCAGGGGGCTATGGCTACACCTTC. Translating gives CAWNPGGYGYTF. Based on the CDR3 plus reference TRBV30 and TRBJ1-2, the full variable domain is SQTIHQWPATLVQPVGSPLSLECTVEGTSNPNLYWYRQAAGRGLQLLFYSVGIGQISSEVPQNLSASRPQDRQFILSSKKLLLSDSGFYLCAWNPGGYGYTFGSGTRLTVV.

The chain has TRBV7-9 and TRBJ1-2; TRBD1 matches at 7 bases. Germline CDR1 and CDR2: SEHNR and FQNEAQ (reference sequence). The CDR3 runs 16 residues. The ends lost 1 base at V and 8 bases at J; junction bases unmatched: 13. The CDR3, as DNA: TGTGCCAGCAGCTTAGGCTGGACAGGCCCCGTCTGGGGCTACACCTTC. Translating gives CASSLGWTGPVWGYTF.

The chain employs TRBV10-3 and TRBJ2-5, with 8 bases aligning to TRBD1. From germline, CDR1 is ENHRY and CDR2 SYGVKD. The V segment lost 4 bases and the J segment 4 bases; nucleotides outside the gene matches: 2. The CDR3 spans 13 residues. CDR3 sequence reads: CAISGGQGETQYF. The CDR3 bases are TGTGCCATCAGTGGAGGACAGGGAGAGACCCAGTACTTC.

This clonotype came up a few times. The chain is built from TRBV9 and TRBJ2-2; D unclear. The ends were cut back, 0 bases at V and 4 bases at J, with 4 bases in the middle. Looked up from germline, CDR1 is SGDLS and CDR2 is YYNGEE. The CDR3 runs 13 residues. The CDR3 loop reads CASSVEGTGELFF. The CDR3 nucleotides are TGTGCCAGCAGCGTAGAGGGCACCGGGGAGCTGTTTTTT.

This chain joins TRBV2 and TRBJ2-2; TRBD1 might be the D (5 bases). The CDR3 length is 15 residues. Between the trimmed V and J ends, which lost 6 bases and 3 bases, there was a span of 14 bases. From germline, CDR1 is SNHLY and CDR2 FYNNEI. The CDR3 protein is CASRAQGPYTGELFF. The CDR3 DNA reads TGTGCCAGCAGGGCCCAGGGTCCGTACACCGGGGAGCTGTTTTTT. Together with reference TRBV2 and TRBJ2-2, the CDR3 gives the full variable domain: EPEVTQTPSHQVTQMGQEVILRCVPISNHLYFYWYRQILGQKVEFLVSFYNNEISEKSEIFDDQFSVERPDGSNFTLKIRSTKLEDSAMYFCASRAQGPYTGELFFGEGSRLTVL.